Below, one T cell receptor beta chain is given with its context. The antigen it recognizes is unknown. Per-nucleotide qualities are absent, and no much larger clonotype sits a single base away. Sequences LGHDT (CDR1) and YNNKEL (CDR2) are obtained from the germline V gene (reference sequence). The CDR3 numbers 19 residues from cysteine through phenylalanine. CDR3 DNA only is kept here, 57 bases in frame from base 1. Trimming takes 0 bases off V and 8 bases off J; junction bases not matched to a gene: 13. This record belongs to a study of blood T cells in healthy people across ages (dated by TCRdb to about 2015). Context from the whole study: Template switching captured roughly one uniquely barcoded TCR beta cDNA molecule per two T cells in model experiments. Age-related changes in TCR beta repertoire diversity were measured in the study by deep sequencing normalized with unique cDNA molecular identifiers. The donors were split into four age groups: young (average 16 years), middle-aged (39), aged (over 55) and long-lived (more than 80). To avoid experimental bias, donors of different ages were distributed randomly across sequencing lanes. The study analyzed two additional independent replicas of 1 million unique cDNA reads from the same blood draw for two donors, one aged 18 to 29 and one aged 80 or older.

Donors were a few dozen systemically healthy Caucasian individuals from Russia aged about 6 to 100 years. Ten milliliters of peripheral blood were drawn from each donor into EDTA-treated Vacutainer tubes. Ficoll-Paque density-gradient centrifugation was used to isolate PBMCs, with at least 6.5 million per sample. Trizol reagent was used to extract total RNA from PBMCs, with at least 5.5 micrograms per sample. For every donor, an aliquot of PBMCs went through flow cytometry to measure the percentages of naive CD45RAhigh/CD27high T cells. The library relied on 5' RACE. The sequencer listed for this sample is Illumina HiSeq 2500. The second PCR ran for roughly 7 to 11 cycles and used a J-beta primer mix along with a sample-barcoded 5' primer. A unique molecular identifier was introduced onto each TCR beta cDNA molecule by a template-switch 5' adaptor carrying 12 random nucleotides. Each sample yielded at least 3 million CDR3-containing paired-end reads. All of the RNA was converted into first-strand cDNA using the Mint cDNA synthesis kit, with a TRBC-specific oligonucleotide serving as the primer. Following uracil-DNA glycosylase treatment, a first 18-cycle PCR with universal primers M1SS and BC2_uni_R was performed on all cDNA. For the original study's pipeline: For normalization, 1 million high-quality reads were randomly selected from each sample, with every read carrying a distinct molecular identifier. Instead of being binned into consensus sequences, reads with shared molecular identifiers were discarded. MiTCR, set to a Q25 quality threshold and the strictest error-elimination algorithm, was used for CDR3 identification, clonotype clustering and error correction. A nonparametric unseen species model with Euler transformation was used to estimate a lower bound on total TCR beta diversity. Through fastp at Q25 and MiXCR, TCRdb rebuilt clones from the public reads, retaining in-frame beta chains. CDR3 protein duplicates are merged, each entry listing the most common genes and DNA. In this record, the V and J calls reflect TCRdb's handling and not the investigators' own analysis. The sample contains around 990,000 distinct CDR3 sequences, 35% to 45% of them found a single time. The biggest ten clones account for around 13% of the sample.

General study outcomes and caveats: Observed TCR beta diversity per million T cells fell roughly linearly with age, and a significant reduction was already apparent by age roughly 40. Compared with the aged group, more naive CD4+ T cells, fewer expanded clones and increased TCR diversity were shown by the long-lived group, suggesting age selection. Because donor CMV infection status was unknown, age-related changes in expanded clonotypes were potentially confounded. The percentage of naive T cells measured by flow cytometry correlated strongly with observed TCR beta diversity. Estimates of total diversity from one million sequenced T cells were regarded as lower bounds and underestimates. Bulk unsorted PBMC profiling prevented conclusive comparison of naive and antigen-experienced compartments.

The sample taken for sequencing was blood. The sequence was obtained from a man younger than 35 in good health. This chain joins TRBV3-1 to TRBJ1-6; 10 of the junction bases match TRBD1. The CDR3 reads as follows: CASSQEWDRGLNFDSPLHF. The nucleotide sequence reads as follows: TGTGCCAGCAGCCAAGAATGGGACAGGGGTTTGAATTTTGATTCACCCCTCCACTTT.